Sequencing of this T cell receptor (beta chain) was carried out in a study of T cells in Graves' hyperthyroidism and ophthalmopathy. V lost 1 base and J lost 5, with 11 bases in between. The CDR3 length is 14 residues. Germline-derived CDR1 and CDR2 are LGHDT and YNNKEL (reference sequence). Template material for amplifying TCR beta CDR3 regions consisted of RNA transcripts. Primed by the HTBI set, a first-round RT-PCR was run on the TCR CDR3. TCRdb re-called the multiplex PCR reads with MiXCR, one entry per CDR3 protein. The sample contains 350,000 to 450,000 distinct CDR3 sequences, 17% of which appear only once.

This rearrangement joins TRBV3-1 to TRBJ1-2; D not resolved. This clonotype originated in a woman aged 25 to 39 with Graves' hyperthyroidism that later progressed to Graves' ophthalmopathy. What was sequenced was blood. CDR3 protein: CASSQGQDSYGYTF. The CDR3 DNA follows: TGTGCCAGCAGCCAAGGCCAGGATTCTTATGGCTACACCTTC.